Listed below are T cell receptor beta chains from one sample, sequenced in a study of blood T cell repertoires in COVID-19. TCRdb's table, derived via immunoSEQ multiplex PCR, lists solely in-frame clones and lacks some. The sample contains 120,000 or so clones, approximately 71% of which appear only once. Sequences were obtained from peripheral blood. All receptors derive from a woman aged 65 to 85 with acute or convalescent COVID-19. The CDR3 runs from the conserved cysteine through the conserved F or W. Each record gives: J gene, V gene, D gene, clone size, CDR3 DNA, CDR3 protein. The D gene is left open where the match is weak. Expanded clones get a size class; other rows say once, few or many, or leave the size out.

j_gene: TRBJ1-1
v_gene: TRBV6-5
d_gene: TRBD1
abundance: -
CDR3nt: TGTGCCAGCAGTTACTACATAGACAGGGGTGAAGCTTTCTTT
CDR3aa: CASSYYIDRGEAFF

j_gene: TRBJ1-2
v_gene: TRBV6-5
d_gene: -
abundance: -
CDR3nt: TGTGCCAGCCTCACAGGGAGTAGGAGCTACACCTTC
CDR3aa: CASLTGSRSYTF

j_gene: TRBJ2-5
v_gene: TRBV10-3
d_gene: -
abundance: -
CDR3nt: TGTGCCATCAGTGGCCGGGACCTCGGGGGAGAGACCCAGTACTTC
CDR3aa: CAISGRDLGGETQYF

j_gene: TRBJ1-3
v_gene: TRBV4-3
d_gene: TRBD1
abundance: -
CDR3nt: TGCGCCAGCAGCCAAGATTTGGGACAGGGGATTGGAAACACCATATATTTT
CDR3aa: CASSQDLGQGIGNTIYF

j_gene: TRBJ1-4
v_gene: TRBV11-2
d_gene: -
abundance: -
CDR3nt: TGTGCCAGCAGCTTAAGTGGGCAGTCCGAAAAACTGTTTTTT
CDR3aa: CASSLSGQSEKLFF

j_gene: TRBJ2-3
v_gene: TRBV11-3
d_gene: TRBD1
abundance: -
CDR3nt: TGTGCCAGCAGCCGCGAGAGGGGGCTGAGCACAGATACGCAGTATTTT
CDR3aa: CASSRERGLSTDTQYF

j_gene: TRBJ1-2
v_gene: TRBV29-1
d_gene: TRBD1
abundance: -
CDR3nt: TGCAGCGTTGAAGACCCGGGACAGATATATGGCTACACCTTC
CDR3aa: CSVEDPGQIYGYTF

j_gene: TRBJ1-6
v_gene: TRBV4-1
d_gene: TRBD1
abundance: few
CDR3nt: TGCGCCAGCAGCCAGGAGACAGGGGCGGTGTCACCCCTCCACTTT
CDR3aa: CASSQETGAVSPLHF

j_gene: TRBJ2-1
v_gene: TRBV11-2
d_gene: TRBD2
abundance: -
CDR3nt: TGTGCCAGCAGCGCCTGGGGTAGCGGGAAGTTGTATGAGCAGTTCTTC
CDR3aa: CASSAWGSGKLYEQFF

j_gene: TRBJ1-2
v_gene: TRBV15
d_gene: -
abundance: -
CDR3nt: TGTGCCACCAGCGTGGAACAGGGTTATGGCTATGGCTACACCTTC
CDR3aa: CATSVEQGYGYGYTF

j_gene: TRBJ2-1
v_gene: TRBV7-2
d_gene: TRBD1
abundance: -
CDR3nt: TGTGCCAGCAGCCGGGACAGGGGGTACAATGAGCAGTTCTTC
CDR3aa: CASSRDRGYNEQFF